This T cell receptor beta chain appears in the sequencing data of a study of Ad26.COV2.S vaccination and SARS-CoV-2 variants. Looking at the study overall: Donor was in the COV1001 Ad26.COV2.S trial arm.

Only one count was recorded for this clone. Treatment of the sample: roughly 19 received Ad26.COV2.S at low or high dose, single or two shots; about 5 received placebo; per-sample allocation not given. After the first vaccine or placebo injection, samples were drawn on day 63. Within Boston, the person who donated was an adult of 18-55 years. V dropped 4 bases and J dropped 4; count of bases not matched to a gene: 8. The germline V gene has CDR1 LNHDA and CDR2 SQIVND (reference sequence). The CDR3 contains 16 residues. TCRdb's copy holds only in-frame clones and misses some; the assay was immunoSEQ multiplex PCR. The sample lists 500,000 or so clones, roughly 87% seen once, with over 2% in the top ten.

The clonotype comes from a person between 18 and 65 years old who received the Ad26.COV2.S COVID-19 vaccine or a placebo. The sequencing here drew on peripheral blood, taken in a trial of Ad26.COV2.S vaccine versus placebo. The gene calls are TRBV19 and TRBJ2-2, with 8 bases fitting TRBD1. The CDR3 reads CASSTVRTGRTGELFF. The CDR3 DNA is TGTGCCAGTAGTACCGTAAGGACAGGGCGCACCGGGGAGCTGTTTTTT.